Listed here are 15 T cell receptor beta chains from one sample, sequenced in a study of T cells in Graves' hyperthyroidism and ophthalmopathy. Amplification of TCR beta CDR3 regions used RNA as the template. Primed by the HTBI set, a first-round RT-PCR was run on the TCR CDR3. Using its own MiXCR run on the multiplex PCR reads, TCRdb lists one record per CDR3 protein. The table has approximately 600,000 distinct CDR3 sequences, less than 25% seen once. The sample taken for sequencing was blood. These receptors were taken from a man younger than 45 with Graves' ophthalmopathy.

This clonotype appeared once. The chain recombines TRBV7-9 with TRBJ2-1, with D perhaps TRBD1 (6 bases). Germline assignment: CDR1 SEHNR and CDR2 FQNEAQ (reference sequence). CDR3 length: 17 amino acids. Trimming left V 4 bases short and J 9 bases short, with 25 bases between. The CDR3 here is CASSSFVGDIAISEQFF. The CDR3 coding sequence is TGTGCCAGCAGCTCCTTTGTGGGGGACATAGCGATAAGTGAGCAGTTCTTC.

This clonotype has a handful of counts. V is TRBV6-2 or TRBV6-3 and J is TRBJ2-7; the match to TRBD2 covers 8 bases. Germline CDR1 and CDR2: MNHEY and SVGEGT. This CDR3 is 15 amino acids long. V gave up 6 bases and J gave up 2 bases; unmatched junction bases: 9. The chain's CDR3 is CASRHLGGEAYEQYF. The CDR3 nucleotides read TGTGCCAGCAGGCACCTCGGGGGGGAAGCCTACGAGCAGTACTTC.

As regards this clonotype: Since a much larger clone is just one base distant, this may be a read error. The chain links TRBV12-3 or TRBV12-4 to TRBJ1-4; the D is unclear. CDR3 length: 14 residues. The CDR3 spells CASSLSGSNKKLFF. The DNA of the CDR3 is TGTGCCAGCAGTCTCAGTGGATCTAATAAAAAACTGTTTTTT.

This clonotype was found a few times. This chain joins TRBV29-1 and TRBJ1-4; 8 bases are a match to TRBD1. CDR1 SQVTM and CDR2 ANQGSEA come from the germline V gene. J gave up 4 bases and V 6 bases, and 4 bases lay outside the gene matches. This CDR3 is 13 amino acids long. The CDR3 DNA reads TGCAGCGTGAGGACAGGGCTTAATGAAAAACTGTTTTTT. Protein sequence: CSVRTGLNEKLFF.

The chain links TRBV11-3 to TRBJ1-1, with 7 positions matching TRBD1. The CDR3 extends over 13 amino acids. The germline CDR1 and CDR2 sequences are SGHNT and YENEEA. The junction had 3 bases not matched to a gene; V was cut back by 5 bases and J by 3 bases. The CDR3 region has the DNA TGTGCCAGCAGCCTTAGGGGGCACACTGAAGCTTTCTTT. Its protein is CASSLRGHTEAFF.

The V call is TRBV7-2, the J call TRBJ1-1; no firm D call. The length of the CDR3 is 13 residues. The V gene's germline CDR1 is SGHTA and CDR2 FQGNSA. V lost 3 bases and J 1 base, leaving 6 bases between the germline ends. CDR3 amino acids: CASSFLKNTEAFF. The DNA for the CDR3 is TGTGCCAGCAGCTTTCTTAAGAACACTGAAGCTTTCTTT.

A few counts support this clonotype. V and J are TRBV28 and TRBJ1-2; TRBD1 agrees at 12 bases. The CDR3 is 15 amino acids. After removal of 11 bases from V and 8 bases from J, the junction contained 15 bases not matched to a gene. CDR1 is MDHEN, CDR2 SYDVKM, per germline. The CDR3 DNA sequence: TGTGCCTGTCAAGTCCCGGGACAGGGGGCTCACGGCTACACCTTC. Protein sequence: CACQVPGQGAHGYTF.

This rearrangement joins TRBV20-1 to TRBJ2-3; D might be TRBD2 (6 bases). Trimming took 3 bases from V and 2 from J, leaving 15 bases between them. This CDR3 has 15 residues. CDR1 DFQATT and CDR2 SNEGSKA come from the germline V gene (reference sequence). The CDR3 coding sequence is TGCAGTGCTAGTAGCATCGGAGGGAACACAGATACGCAGTATTTT. This translates into CSASSIGGNTDTQYF.

This sequence joins TRBV15 and TRBJ2-4; D ambiguous. The CDR3 consists of 15 residues. Trimming took off 9 bases at V and 0 bases at J, with 15 bases between the two ends. CDR1 and CDR2 from the germline V gene are LNHNV and YYDKDF (reference sequence). The CDR3 nucleotides read TGTGCCACGACCGAAAATCCTCTAGCCAAAAACATTCAGTACTTC. Protein product: CATTENPLAKNIQYF. Combining the CDR3 with reference TRBV15 and TRBJ2-4 gives the whole variable domain DAMVIQNPRYQVTQFGKPVTLSCSQTLNHNVMYWYQQKSSQAPKLLFHYYDKDFNNEADTPDNFQSRRPNTSFCFLDIRSPGLGDTAMYLCATTENPLAKNIQYFGAGTRLSVL.

The chain employs TRBV19 and TRBJ2-7, with no clear D. In germline, CDR1 is LNHDA, CDR2 SQIVND (reference sequence). The CDR3 loop spans 14 amino acids. The V end lost 4 bases, the J end lost 2 bases, and 12 bases lay between the germline ends. The chain's CDR3 is CASSTPRTPYEQYF. The CDR3 DNA reads TGTGCCAGTAGTACCCCGAGGACGCCCTACGAGCAGTACTTC.

There are a few counts of this clonotype. The V and J genes are TRBV28 and TRBJ2-4; 8 positions match TRBD1. CDR1 and CDR2 (germline): MDHEN, SYDVKM. The CDR3 is made up of 15 amino acids. V shed 10 bases, J shed 6 bases, and the junction held 14 bases outside the gene matches. This CDR3 is CATSNTPGQANIQYF. The CDR3 bases are TGTGCCACCTCTAATACCCCGGGACAGGCAAACATTCAGTACTTC. Full variable domain (remainder filled in from reference TRBV28 and TRBJ2-4): DVKVTQSSRYLVKRTGEKVFLECVQDMDHENMFWYRQDPGLGLRLIYFSYDVKMKEKGDIPEGYSVSREKKERFSLILESASTNQTSMYLCATSNTPGQANIQYFGAGTRLSVL.

The rearrangement joins TRBV3-1 to TRBJ1-1, with 8 nucleotides matching TRBD1. After removal of 0 bases from V and 1 base from J, the junction contained 7 bases not matched to a gene. Germline V gene data show CDR1 as LGHDT and CDR2 as YNNKEL (reference sequence). CDR3 length: 17 residues. This CDR3 is CASSQEGQGATNTEAFF. DNA of the CDR3: TGTGCCAGCAGCCAAGAGGGCCAGGGGGCCACGAACACTGAAGCTTTCTTT.

Turning to this clonotype: At one boundary the junction diverges from the germline segment, which might be a read error. The chain uses TRBV7-2 and TRBJ2-3; D may be TRBD1 (5 bases). Germline lookup yields CDR1 SGHTA and CDR2 FQGNSA. The CDR3 covers 15 residues. CDR3: CANSKGRITVDTQYF. Here the CDR3 DNA reads TGTGCCAACAGCAAGGGGCGAATTACTGTAGATACGCAGTATTTT.

This clonotype was counted many times. The chain has TRBV6-1 and TRBJ2-7; D unclear. Trimming took off 10 bases at V and 2 bases at J, with 12 bases between the two ends. Germline values: CDR1 MNHNS, CDR2 SASEGT. This CDR3 spans 12 amino acids. The CDR3: CAIDSDAYEQYF. Written as DNA, the CDR3 is TGTGCCATCGACTCGGACGCCTACGAGCAGTACTTC.

The chain joins TRBV14 to TRBJ2-7; D perhaps matches TRBD1 (6 bases). Looked up from germline, CDR1 is SGHDN and CDR2 is FVKESK. The CDR3 loop spans 13 amino acids. V dropped 6 bases and J dropped 0 bases, with 9 bases sitting between them. CDR3 nucleotide sequence: TGTGCCAGCAGTGTCAGGGGCTCCTACGAGCAGTACTTC. Protein sequence: CASSVRGSYEQYF.